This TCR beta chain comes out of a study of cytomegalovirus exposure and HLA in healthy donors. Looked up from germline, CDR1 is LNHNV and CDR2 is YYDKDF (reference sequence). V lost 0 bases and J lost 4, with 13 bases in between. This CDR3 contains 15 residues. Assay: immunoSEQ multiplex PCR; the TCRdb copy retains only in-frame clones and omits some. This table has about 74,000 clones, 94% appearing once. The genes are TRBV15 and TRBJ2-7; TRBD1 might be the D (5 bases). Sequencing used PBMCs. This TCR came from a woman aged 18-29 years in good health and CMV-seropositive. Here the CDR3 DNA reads TGTGCCACCAGCAGAGATCCGCAGGGCCAATACGAGCAGTACTTC. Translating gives CATSRDPQGQYEQYF.